This entry features one TCR beta chain sequence. The entry originates in a study of blood T cell repertoires in COVID-19. Across the study: Samples representing acute and convalescent COVID-19 were sourced from the United States, Italy and Spain.

CDR1 and CDR2 (germline): DFQATT, SNEGSKA (reference sequence). This CDR3 spans 16 amino acids. The ends lost 3 bases at V and 8 bases at J; junction bases unmatched: 12. Only in-frame clones appear in the TCRdb table, and some are missing; sequencing was by immunoSEQ multiplex PCR. The table shows approximately 260,000 clones, with 80% to 85% occurring only once. This chain connects TRBV20-1 to TRBJ2-1; 11 positions agree with TRBD2. The sample taken for sequencing was peripheral blood. This sequence was found in a woman aged 55 to 70 with active or convalescent COVID-19. The CDR3 nucleotides are TGCAGTGCTAGTAGGGGGCTAGCGGGGGGCCTGGATGAGCAGTTCTTC. Translated: CSASRGLAGGLDEQFF.